Listed below are T cell receptor beta chains from one sample, sequenced in a study of cytomegalovirus exposure and HLA in healthy donors. Data came from immunoSEQ multiplex PCR; TCRdb stores just in-frame clones and leaves some out. The data contain 150,000 to 200,000 clones, around 75% of them singletons. Sequenced material: PBMCs. The receptors derive from a man aged 35-49 years in good health and CMV-seropositive. Both conserved end residues are part of each CDR3.

v_call	j_call	cdr3_aa
TRBV7-3	TRBJ2-1	CASSPTPVTNEQFF
TRBV23-1	TRBJ1-5	CASSQSSGTGWQPQHF
TRBV28	TRBJ2-7	CASSVLGSGTYEQYF
TRBV7-3	TRBJ1-1	CASSLFAGRTEAFF
TRBV19	TRBJ2-3	CASSIPRGTSTETQYF
TRBV6-5	TRBJ2-3	CASRTQVGGTDTQYF
TRBV27	TRBJ2-7	CASSSLDREHEQYF
TRBV11-3	TRBJ2-2	CASSLAGTGGFTGELFF
TRBV5-4	TRBJ2-3	CASSALAGSTDTQYF
TRBV7-3	TRBJ1-1	CASSLSPIGRATEAFF
TRBV6-5	TRBJ2-5	CARDRVGTQYF
TRBV5-4	TRBJ2-1	CASSLERINEQFF
TRBV6-5	TRBJ1-5	CASSYGDRALNQPQHF
TRBV27	TRBJ2-6	CASSVHGTGLISGANVLTF
TRBV6-5	TRBJ1-3	CASSPRGNPDTIYF
TRBV7-9	TRBJ2-1	CASSQRGYSYNEQFF
TRBV7-3	TRBJ1-1	CASSLMSNRQRTEAFF
TRBV11-2	TRBJ2-4	CASSLRRSGQLAKNIQYF
TRBV7-3	TRBJ1-2	CASSTTGAAGYTF
TRBV27	TRBJ1-2	CASSSRPPGEADTF
TRBV7-8	TRBJ1-2	CASSLAGANYGYTF
TRBV30	TRBJ1-4	CAWSVGQATNEKLFF
TRBV10-2	TRBJ2-2	CASRETVTGELFF
TRBV21-1	TRBJ2-7	CASNGQGFGEQYF
TRBV19	TRBJ1-1	CASSSPRSSLNTEAFF
TRBV11-2	TRBJ1-2	CASSLVRGPDGYTF